This record covers a single TCR beta chain. The antigen is unknown. The sample comes from a study of CD8+CD57+ T cells in acquired aplastic anemia. For the study at large: When averaged, DNA from sorted CD4+ and CD8+ cells came to 3.2 ug. Overall study results and limits: Patients had approximately 29 CD8+ CDR3 sequences in common with controls (the shared set). Patients versus controls showed no significant CD8+ Simpson's diversity difference.

Genomic DNA, serving as template, underwent TCR beta VDJ and CDR3 profiling. Each CDR3 protein gets one entry after TCRdb re-called the reads with MiXCR. The profile covers about 68,000 distinct CDR3 sequences, with around 50% appearing a single time and about 9% taken by the ten largest. The germline V gene has CDR1 MDHEN and CDR2 SYDVKM. The length of the CDR3 is 15 residues. After removal of 5 bases from V and 0 bases from J, the junction contained 6 bases not matched to a gene. Source material: sorted CD4+, CD8+, or CD8+CD57+ T cells (not recorded which) from PBMCs. The chain combines TRBV28 with TRBJ1-1; 7 nucleotides line up with TRBD1. This clonotype originated in a human donor in good health, serving as a control. The CDR3: CASSPYRGMNTEAFF. The CDR3 DNA sequence: TGTGCCAGCAGTCCCTACAGGGGAATGAACACTGAAGCTTTCTTT.